This T cell receptor beta chain was captured in a study of T cells after yellow fever vaccination. Study results and caveats: Although most clonotypes did not, a small share appeared in both CD4 and CD8 compartments. In post-booster samples, most primary-vaccination clones reappeared (about 97% CD4, 88% CD8).

The germline V gene encodes CDR1 MNHEY and CDR2 SVGAGI. The CDR3 spans 16 residues. The germline V and J ends were trimmed by 0 bases and 1 base, with 11 bases remaining between them. For TCR, cDNA came from 5'RACE template switching, which added a universal primer site and UMIs. Each CDR3 protein is one row after TCRdb ran MiXCR on the 5' RACE reads. The sample has approximately 600,000 distinct CDR3 sequences, 10% to 15% seen once. To note about this clonotype: Its cognate antigen is unknown.

Specimen: PBMCs, collected on the day of the yellow fever booster vaccination. The V and J genes are TRBV6-5 and TRBJ2-3; D remains ambiguous. The source is a young man who received the YFV17D yellow fever vaccine. CDR3 in amino acids: CASSYSPGRGTDTQYF. Written as DNA, the CDR3 is TGTGCCAGCAGTTACTCGCCCGGTCGGGGCACAGATACGCAGTATTTT.